This is a list of T cell receptor beta chains from one sample in a study of breast tumors, draining lymph nodes, adjacent tissues. TCRdb re-analysed the multiplex PCR reads in MiXCR, keeping a single row per CDR3 protein. In the table there are about 66,000 distinct CDR3 sequences, around 43% of which are singletons. The sample taken for sequencing was breast tumor tissue. These receptors all come from a female donor with breast cancer. Some clones in this sample may be carry-over from other donors' samples. Both conserved end residues are trimmed from each CDR3. Fields, in order: clone size, V gene, D gene, J gene, CDR3 protein. D genes are given only for firm matches. The size of a clone is reported for some rows only, either as once, few or many, or as a class for expanded clones.

-,TRBV12-3/TRBV12-4,-,TRBJ2-6,ASSSGTGANVLT
medium-sized,TRBV11-3,-,TRBJ2-1,ASSPGRYNEQF
-,TRBV3-1,-,TRBJ1-1,ASSQSGLRGEAF
-,TRBV7-9,-,TRBJ1-2,ASSFLCANYGYT
few,TRBV6-1,TRBD2,TRBJ2-1,ASSVTSGFSSYNEQF
-,TRBV12-3/TRBV12-4,-,TRBJ2-5,ASSLASSNQPQY
-,TRBV6-1,-,TRBJ1-2,ASGAGTNYGYT
-,TRBV20-1,TRBD2,TRBJ2-2,SVKITSGRAKGELF
many,TRBV12-3/TRBV12-4,-,TRBJ2-2,ASSLGNQITGELF
-,TRBV29-1,-,TRBJ1-4,SARRRGTTNEKLF
many,TRBV7-2,TRBD2,TRBJ2-5,ASSLVVSASGEETQY
-,TRBV7-3,TRBD2,TRBJ2-1,ASSLTGLLAGGPF
many,TRBV11-3,-,TRBJ2-1,ASSRDNEQF
many,TRBV6-6,-,TRBJ2-3,ASIPGADTITDTQY
few,TRBV7-8,-,TRBJ2-1,ASSLARSSDTQF
many,TRBV7-2,TRBD2,TRBJ2-7,ASRNLYASGSGSYEQY
-,TRBV5-1,TRBD2,TRBJ2-1,ASGGGAYNEQF
-,TRBV24-1,TRBD1,TRBJ2-3,ASGQGFNDEQY
many,TRBV4-1,TRBD1,TRBJ2-1,ASSQELWDRDPYNEQF
many,TRBV12-3/TRBV12-4,-,TRBJ2-7,ASSTGTHYGEQY
-,TRBV5-1,TRBD1,TRBJ1-5,ASSLTGTGDSNQPQH
-,TRBV5-4,TRBD1,TRBJ2-2,ASSLGRDRNTGELF
-,TRBV7-3,-,TRBJ1-2,ASSLGGREDYGYT
many,TRBV30,-,TRBJ1-3,AWSVHQAGNTIY
many,TRBV7-7,-,TRBJ2-1,ASSLGRDRNEQF
many,TRBV6-6,TRBD2,TRBJ2-3,ASSQPGGSGGTDTQY
many,TRBV7-9,TRBD1,TRBJ1-4,ASSLAETGRREKLF
many,TRBV24-1,TRBD2,TRBJ2-1,ATSDSTGGPNEQF
many,TRBV6-5,-,TRBJ1-2,ASRYGQPGYGYT
-,TRBV2,TRBD1,TRBJ1-2,ASSGQGNYGYT
medium-sized,TRBV7-6,-,TRBJ1-2,ASSPEELTYGYT